Presented here are 25 T cell receptor beta chains from one specimen sequenced in a study of blood T cells in healthy people across ages. Next came a second PCR, run for about 7 to 12 cycles, which used a sample-barcoded 5' primer along with a J-beta primer mix. TCRdb ran MiXCR on the 5' RACE reads and lists one entry per CDR3 protein. The sample consists of approximately 690,000 distinct CDR3 sequences, 40% to 45% of them appearing once. Material: blood. Receptors originate from a man older than 75 in good health.

Comment on this clonotype: Mismatch with germline at one junction end may stem from a read error. V usage is TRBV7-2 and J usage is TRBJ1-5, with TRBD1 identical over 7 bases. Germline loops: CDR1 SGHTA, CDR2 FQGNSA. This CDR3 is 18 amino acids long. For the CDR3, the DNA is TGTGCTAGCAGCTCACCCGACTCAGGGGGGCGCGGCAATCAGCCCCAGCATTTT. It is translated as CASSSPDSGGRGNQPQHF.

The chain has TRBV20-1 and TRBJ2-1; 16 positions agree with TRBD2. Trimming took 0 bases from V and 9 from J; bases not matched to a gene: 8. The CDR3 is 17 amino acids. Germline V gene sequence: CDR1 DFQATT, CDR2 SNEGSKA (reference sequence). The CDR3 DNA reads as TGCAGTGCTAGAGATCGGGGGACTAGCGGGAGGGCCGTTGAGCAGTTCTTC. It encodes CSARDRGTSGRAVEQFF.

This clonotype was counted ten times or more. V gene TRBV5-1 combines with J gene TRBJ2-7; TRBD1 might be the D (5 bases). The CDR3 has 16 residues. The V gene's germline CDR1 is SGHRS and CDR2 YFSETQ. Trimming removed 0 bases at V and 6 bases at J, with 19 bases between. CDR3 coding DNA: TGCGCCAGCAGCTTGGCAGCTGGGCAGGGCTTCGGCGAGCAGTACTTC. This gives the protein CASSLAAGQGFGEQYF.

The chain is built from TRBV28 and TRBJ2-7; 7 bases map to TRBD2. The V and J ends lost 5 bases and 0 bases, in that order; junction bases with no gene match: 10. The length of the CDR3 is 16 residues. CDR1 is MDHEN and CDR2 is SYDVKM in the germline V gene. CDR3: CASSTPTSVNSYEQYF. The CDR3 DNA follows: TGTGCCAGCAGTACCCCCACTAGCGTAAACTCCTACGAGCAGTACTTC.

The rearrangement links TRBV7-9 to TRBJ1-3; no definite D call. V lost 11 bases and J 0 bases, leaving 14 bases between the germline ends. The CDR3 has 14 amino acids. Germline V gives CDR1 SEHNR, CDR2 FQNEAQ (reference sequence). As DNA, the CDR3 is TGTGCCTTCAGGTTAGAAGTCTCTGGAAACACCATATATTTT. It encodes CAFRLEVSGNTIYF. Together with reference TRBV7-9 and TRBJ1-3, the CDR3 gives the full variable domain: DTGVSQNPRHKITKRGQNVTFRCDPISEHNRLYWYRQTLGQGPEFLTYFQNEAQLEKSRLLSDRFSAERPKGSFSTLEIQRTEQGDSAMYLCAFRLEVSGNTIYFGEGSWLTVV.

In the case of this clonotype: A single base separates this from a much larger clone, so it may be a read error. The chain employs TRBV28 and TRBJ2-1; no firm D call. The CDR3 sequence is 11 residues long. CDR1 and CDR2 from the germline V gene are MDHEN and SYDVKM. The V end was cut by 6 bases, the J end by 5 bases, with 5 bases between. This CDR3 is CASSGNNEQFF. In DNA, the CDR3 is TGTGCCAGCAGCGGTAACAATGAGCAGTTCTTC.

This clonotype has only a few counts. V gene TRBV7-2 combines with J gene TRBJ1-1; 8 positions match TRBD1. The germline V gene has CDR1 SGHTA and CDR2 FQGNSA. The CDR3 length is 15 residues. Trimming cost V 5 bases and J 1 base; bases outside gene matches: 6. CDR3 region: CASSGGGTGNTEAFF. CDR3 DNA: TGTGCCAGCAGCGGGGGGGGGACAGGGAACACTGAAGCTTTCTTT. Full variable domain (rest looked up from reference TRBV7-2 and TRBJ1-1): GAGVSQSPSNKVTEKGKDVELRCDPISGHTALYWYRQSLGQGLEFLIYFQGNSAPDKSGLPSDRFSAERTGGSVSTLTIQRTQQEDSAVYLCASSGGGTGNTEAFFGQGTRLTVV.

In the case of this clonotype: The germline gene is not matched at one end of the junction; a read error may be the cause. V usage is TRBV7-2 and J usage is TRBJ2-3; TRBD2 agrees at 11 bases. CDR1 and CDR2 from the germline V gene are SGHTA and FQGNSA. This CDR3 has 18 amino acids. The CDR3 DNA is TGTGCCAGCAGAACCGGTACTAGCGGGAGTTTGGGCACAGATACGCGGTATTTT. Translation: CASRTGTSGSLGTDTRYF.

This clonotype was counted between two and nine times. The V gene is TRBV6-1, the J gene TRBJ1-2, with 9 bases lining up with TRBD1. With V trimmed by 6 bases and J by 4 bases, 9 bases remained unmatched. CDR1 and CDR2 (germline): MNHNS, SASEGT. This CDR3 has 15 residues. The CDR3 DNA is TGTGCCAGCAGCTTAACAGGGGGCGCAAGCTATGGCTACACCTTC. It encodes CASSLTGGASYGYTF.

The rearrangement uses TRBV6-1 and TRBJ2-5; D possibly corresponds to TRBD1 (5 bases). Germline V gene lookup returns CDR1 MNHNS and CDR2 SASEGT. The CDR3 loop spans 14 amino acids. V was trimmed by 4 bases and J by 2 bases, leaving 11 bases between them. The CDR3 sequence: CASSARQPQETQYF. The CDR3 region has the DNA TGTGCCAGCAGTGCTAGACAGCCGCAAGAGACCCAGTACTTC.

The chain combines TRBV7-2 with TRBJ2-1; 13 nucleotides match TRBD2. The CDR3 loop spans 17 amino acids. Germline values: CDR1 SGHTA, CDR2 FQGNSA. V lost 3 bases and J lost 7; bases outside the gene matches: 9. CDR3 residues: CASSFSSGTSGTNEQFF. In DNA, the CDR3 is TGTGCCAGCAGCTTTAGCTCCGGGACTAGCGGGACAAATGAGCAGTTCTTC.

This clonotype was seen only a few times. This chain links TRBV28 with TRBJ2-7; the D gene is possibly TRBD1 (6 bases). V dropped 1 base and J dropped 1 base, with 11 bases sitting between them. The germline V gene encodes CDR1 MDHEN and CDR2 SYDVKM. The CDR3 length is 15 residues. The DNA of the CDR3 is TGTGCCAGCAGTTTATTAGCCGGACAGTCCTACGAGCAGTACTTC. It translates to CASSLLAGQSYEQYF.

The DNA of the CDR3 is TGTGCCACCAGTCAAAGGGCCTACAATGAGCAGTACTTC. Protein product: CATSQRAYNEQYF. The genes are TRBV24-1 and TRBJ2-1; no firm D call. The J call may not be correct, given that the DNA end is closer to TRBJ2-7. Germline V lookup: CDR1 KGHDR, CDR2 SFDVKD. The length of the CDR3 is 13 residues.

This clonotype was observed a single time. This chain joins TRBV27 and TRBJ1-6; D is undetermined. V lost 3 bases and J 10 bases, leaving 13 bases between the germline ends. Germline values: CDR1 MNHEY, CDR2 SMNVEV (reference sequence). This CDR3 spans 14 amino acids. The CDR3 loop reads CASSFRTLGSPLHF. In DNA, the CDR3 is TGTGCCAGCAGTTTTCGGACGCTCGGATCACCCCTCCACTTT.

This clonotype was counted only a few times. The chain combines TRBV28 with TRBJ2-7; possible D gene TRBD2, 5 bases. V lost 3 bases to trimming and J lost 3 bases, with 12 bases between them. The CDR3 has 14 residues. The germline V gene has CDR1 MDHEN and CDR2 SYDVKM. The CDR3 nucleotides read TGTGCCAGCAGTTTTGAGACTATAAACTACGAGCAGTACTTC. Translation: CASSFETINYEQYF.

For this clonotype: This may be a read error, as it is one base from a much larger clone. The V gene is TRBV7-8, the J gene TRBJ2-1, with 10 bases matching TRBD2. This CDR3 has 16 residues. The germline V gene encodes CDR1 SGHVS and CDR2 FQNEAQ. The CDR3 sequence: CASTPNSGGIYNGQFF. The CDR3 DNA sequence: TGTGCCAGCACCCCGAATAGCGGGGGGATCTACAATGGGCAGTTCTTC. The entire variable domain, with the rest obtained from reference TRBV7-8 and TRBJ2-1, is as follows: GAGVSQSPRYKVAKRGQDVALRCDPISGHVSLFWYQQALGQGPEFLTYFQNEAQLDKSGLPSDRFFAERPEGSVSTLKIQRTQQEDSAVYLCASTPNSGGIYNGQFFGPGTRLTVL.

This clonotype came up many times. This chain joins TRBV20-1 and TRBJ2-7; TRBD2 matches at 12 bases. The trim removed 6 bases at V and 3 bases at J, leaving 12 bases unmatched. This CDR3 comprises 16 residues. Germline CDR1 reads DFQATT; CDR2 reads SNEGSKA (reference sequence). The CDR3 reads CSAQPLTSGRVYEQYF. CDR3 DNA sequence: TGCAGTGCCCAGCCGTTGACTAGCGGGAGAGTCTACGAGCAGTACTTC.

This clonotype was observed once. This chain links TRBV6-2 or TRBV6-3 with TRBJ2-7; no reliable D call. The ends were cut back, 5 bases at V and 10 bases at J, with 24 bases in the middle. The CDR3 has 15 amino acids. Germline CDR1 is MNHEY and CDR2 is SVGEGT. The CDR3 here is CASSGGEEGKNTQYF. CDR3 coding DNA: TGTGCCAGCAGTGGCGGAGAGGAAGGCAAAAACACTCAGTACTTC.

The chain couples TRBV5-1 to TRBJ2-1; no firm D call. V was pared by 3 bases and J by 7 bases, with 11 bases between. CDR1 and CDR2 from the germline V gene are SGHRS and YFSETQ. The CDR3 extends over 13 amino acids. This chain's CDR3 is CASSSTTLNEQFF. Here the CDR3 DNA reads TGCGCCAGCAGCTCAACTACTCTAAATGAGCAGTTCTTC.

The chain is built from TRBV15 and TRBJ1-2; D gene unclear. Trimming took 0 bases from V and 6 from J, leaving 8 bases between them. From germline, CDR1 is LNHNV and CDR2 YYDKDF (reference sequence). The length of the CDR3 is 13 residues. The CDR3 spells CATSRDLADGYTF. In DNA form, the CDR3 reads TGTGCCACCAGCAGAGATCTGGCGGATGGCTACACCTTC.

This clonotype was picked up a small number of times. This chain links TRBV7-2 with TRBJ2-6; D is undetermined. This CDR3 region has 15 residues. V dropped 7 bases and J dropped 0 bases, with 10 bases sitting between them. CDR1 and CDR2 (germline): SGHTA, FQGNSA. The CDR3 DNA is TGTGCCAGCATCCCCCCAGGCTCTGGGGCCAACGTCCTGACTTTC. It is translated as CASIPPGSGANVLTF. The whole variable domain, filled in from reference TRBV7-2 and TRBJ2-6, reads GAGVSQSPSNKVTEKGKDVELRCDPISGHTALYWYRQSLGQGLEFLIYFQGNSAPDKSGLPSDRFSAERTGGSVSTLTIQRTQQEDSAVYLCASIPPGSGANVLTFGAGSRLTVL.

V is TRBV20-1 and J is TRBJ2-7; D gene ambiguous. From germline, CDR1 is DFQATT and CDR2 SNEGSKA (reference sequence). V was cut by 2 bases and J by 4 bases, with 12 bases left in between. CDR3 length equals 13 residues. The CDR3 is CSARRRTPYEQYF. The CDR3 DNA is TGCAGTGCTAGACGCAGGACCCCTTACGAGCAGTACTTC.

This clonotype appeared a few times. The V and J genes are TRBV15 and TRBJ2-3; 10 bases are shared with TRBD2. Germline V lookup: CDR1 LNHNV, CDR2 YYDKDF (reference sequence). The CDR3 is made up of 15 amino acids. Trimming at V came to 1 base and at J to 3 bases, leaving 1 base not matched to a gene. The chain's CDR3 is CATSRVLAGTDTQYF. The DNA for the CDR3 is TGTGCCACCAGCAGAGTACTAGCGGGGACAGATACGCAGTATTTT.

This clonotype has more than one count but fewer than ten. The rearrangement uses TRBV7-2 and TRBJ2-1; 8 bases match TRBD2. Germline trimming cut 1 base from V and 4 bases from J; bases unmatched to any gene: 6. In germline, CDR1 is SGHTA, CDR2 FQGNSA. This CDR3 comprises 16 residues. This CDR3 is CASSLEGLGRYNEQFF. The CDR3 DNA follows: TGTGCCAGCAGCTTAGAGGGACTAGGAAGGTACAATGAGCAGTTCTTC.

This clonotype has a handful of counts. V usage is TRBV5-1 and J usage is TRBJ2-5; D remains unclear. CDR3 length equals 15 residues. The germline V gene encodes CDR1 SGHRS and CDR2 YFSETQ. The germline V and J ends were trimmed by 3 bases and 5 bases, with 17 bases remaining between them. The CDR3 sequence is CASSSSVGIEETQYF. The CDR3 coding sequence is TGCGCCAGCAGCTCTTCAGTAGGGATCGAGGAGACCCAGTACTTC.